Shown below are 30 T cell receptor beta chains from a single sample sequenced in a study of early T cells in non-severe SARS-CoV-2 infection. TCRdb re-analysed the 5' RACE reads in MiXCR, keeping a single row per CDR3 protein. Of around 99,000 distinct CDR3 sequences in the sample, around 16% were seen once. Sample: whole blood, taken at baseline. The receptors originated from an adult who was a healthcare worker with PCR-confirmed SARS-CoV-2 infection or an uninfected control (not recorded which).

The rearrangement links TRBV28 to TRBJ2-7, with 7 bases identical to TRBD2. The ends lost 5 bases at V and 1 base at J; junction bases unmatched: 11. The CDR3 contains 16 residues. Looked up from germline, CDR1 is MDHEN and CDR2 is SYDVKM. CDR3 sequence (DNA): TGTGCCAGCAGTGTTCTCACGGGGAGGGTGTCCTACGAGCAGTACTTC. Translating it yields CASSVLTGRVSYEQYF. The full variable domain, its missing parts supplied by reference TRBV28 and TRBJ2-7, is DVKVTQSSRYLVKRTGEKVFLECVQDMDHENMFWYRQDPGLGLRLIYFSYDVKMKEKGDIPEGYSVSREKKERFSLILESASTNQTSMYLCASSVLTGRVSYEQYFGPGTRLTVT.

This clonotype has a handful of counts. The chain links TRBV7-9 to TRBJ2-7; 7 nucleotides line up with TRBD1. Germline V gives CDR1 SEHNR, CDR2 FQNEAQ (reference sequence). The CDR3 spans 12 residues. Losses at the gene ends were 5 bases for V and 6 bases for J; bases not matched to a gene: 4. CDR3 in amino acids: CASSKGGIEQYF. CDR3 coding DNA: TGTGCCAGCAGCAAAGGGGGCATCGAGCAGTACTTC. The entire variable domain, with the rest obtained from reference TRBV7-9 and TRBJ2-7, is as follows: DTGVSQNPRHKITKRGQNVTFRCDPISEHNRLYWYRQTLGQGPEFLTYFQNEAQLEKSRLLSDRFSAERPKGSFSTLEIQRTEQGDSAMYLCASSKGGIEQYFGPGTRLTVT.

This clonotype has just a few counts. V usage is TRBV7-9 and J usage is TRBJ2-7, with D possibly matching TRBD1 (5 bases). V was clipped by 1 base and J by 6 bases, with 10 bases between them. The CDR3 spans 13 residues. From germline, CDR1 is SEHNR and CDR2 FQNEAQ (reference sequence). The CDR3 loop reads CASSLGQYREQYF. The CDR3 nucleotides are TGTGCCAGCAGCTTAGGACAGTACCGCGAGCAGTACTTC.

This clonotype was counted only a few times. The CDR3 DNA follows: TGTGCCAGCAGCGTCACGGCCTTGGGGGATGAGCAGTTCTTC. Amino acids: CASSVTALGDEQFF. V gene TRBV9 combines with J gene TRBJ2-1; D is perhaps TRBD1 or TRBD2 (5 bases each). With 2 bases removed from V and 8 bases from J, the gap between germline ends came to 14 bases. The length of the CDR3 is 14 residues. Looked up from germline, CDR1 is SGDLS and CDR2 is YYNGEE. Variable domain in full (rest from reference TRBV9 and TRBJ2-1): DSGVTQTPKHLITATGQRVTLRCSPRSGDLSVYWYQQSLDQGLQFLIQYYNGEERAKGNILERFSAQQFPDLHSELNLSSLELGDSALYFCASSVTALGDEQFFGPGTRLTVL.

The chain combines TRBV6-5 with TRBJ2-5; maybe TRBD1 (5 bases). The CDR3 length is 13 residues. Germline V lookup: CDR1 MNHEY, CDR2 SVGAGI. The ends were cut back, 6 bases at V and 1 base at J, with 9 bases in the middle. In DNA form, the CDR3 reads TGTGCCAGCAGACAGACAGCCCAAGAGACCCAGTACTTC. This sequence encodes CASRQTAQETQYF.

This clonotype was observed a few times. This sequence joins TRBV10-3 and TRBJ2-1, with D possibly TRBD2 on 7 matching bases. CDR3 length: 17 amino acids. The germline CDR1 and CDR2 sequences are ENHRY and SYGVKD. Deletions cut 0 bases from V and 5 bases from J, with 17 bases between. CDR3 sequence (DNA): TGTGCCATCAGTGAGTCGGGGGCGGGAGAGGGGCACAATGAGCAGTTCTTC. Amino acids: CAISESGAGEGHNEQFF.

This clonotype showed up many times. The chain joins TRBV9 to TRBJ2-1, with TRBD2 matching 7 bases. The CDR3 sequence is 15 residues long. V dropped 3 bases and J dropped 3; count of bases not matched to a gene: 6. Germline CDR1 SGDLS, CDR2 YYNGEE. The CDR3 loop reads CASSAAGSNYNEQFF. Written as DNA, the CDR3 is TGTGCCAGCAGCGCAGCGGGATCTAACTACAATGAGCAGTTCTTC.

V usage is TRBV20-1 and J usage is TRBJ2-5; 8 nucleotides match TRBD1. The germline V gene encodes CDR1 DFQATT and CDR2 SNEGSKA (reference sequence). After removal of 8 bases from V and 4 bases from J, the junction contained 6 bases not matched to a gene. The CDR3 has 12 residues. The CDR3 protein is CSPTGDGETQYF. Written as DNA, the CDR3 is TGCAGTCCGACAGGGGACGGAGAGACCCAGTACTTC.

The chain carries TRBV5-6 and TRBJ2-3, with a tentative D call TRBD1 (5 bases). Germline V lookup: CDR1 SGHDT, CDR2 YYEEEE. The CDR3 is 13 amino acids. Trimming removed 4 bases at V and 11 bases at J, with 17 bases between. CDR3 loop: CASSARGFTGQYF. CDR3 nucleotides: TGTGCCAGCAGCGCAAGGGGATTCACAGGGCAGTATTTT.

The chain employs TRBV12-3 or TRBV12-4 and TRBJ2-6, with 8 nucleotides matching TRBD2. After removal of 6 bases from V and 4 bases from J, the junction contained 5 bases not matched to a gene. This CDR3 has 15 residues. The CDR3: CASRGGRYGANVLTF. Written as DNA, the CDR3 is TGTGCCAGCAGGGGCGGGAGGTACGGGGCCAACGTCCTGACTTTC.

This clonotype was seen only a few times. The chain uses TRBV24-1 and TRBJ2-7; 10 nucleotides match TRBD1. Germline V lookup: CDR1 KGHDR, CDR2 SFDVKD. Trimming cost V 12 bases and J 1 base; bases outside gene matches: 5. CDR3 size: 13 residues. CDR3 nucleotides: TGTGCCGCAACGGGACAGGGGTCCTACGAGCAGTACTTC. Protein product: CAATGQGSYEQYF.

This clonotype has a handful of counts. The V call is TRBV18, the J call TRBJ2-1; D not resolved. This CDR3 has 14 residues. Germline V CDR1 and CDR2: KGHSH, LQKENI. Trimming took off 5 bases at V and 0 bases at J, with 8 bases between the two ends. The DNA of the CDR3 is TGTGCCAGCTCAGGAGCGACCTCCTACAATGAGCAGTTCTTC. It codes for CASSGATSYNEQFF. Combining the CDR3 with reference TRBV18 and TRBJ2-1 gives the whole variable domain NAGVMQNPRHLVRRRGQEARLRCSPMKGHSHVYWYRQLPEEGLKFMVYLQKENIIDESGMPKERFSAEFPKEGPSILRIQQVVRGDSAAYFCASSGATSYNEQFFGPGTRLTVL.

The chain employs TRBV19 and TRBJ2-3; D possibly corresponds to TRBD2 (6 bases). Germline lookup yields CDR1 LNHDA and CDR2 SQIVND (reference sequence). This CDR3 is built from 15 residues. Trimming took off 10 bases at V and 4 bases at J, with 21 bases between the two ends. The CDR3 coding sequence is TGTGCCATTAGGGGCGGGCGGGAACCGCCAGATACGCAGTATTTT. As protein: CAIRGGREPPDTQYF.

In nucleotides, the CDR3 is TGTGCCAGCAGTTACTCCCTTGGGGGCACTGAAGCTTTCTTT. Translated, it gives CASSYSLGGTEAFF. The genes are TRBV6-6 and TRBJ1-1; tentatively, D is TRBD1 (5 bases). Trimming stripped 0 bases from V and 4 bases from J, with 9 bases between. CDR3 length equals 14 residues. Germline lookup yields CDR1 MNHNY and CDR2 SVGAGI (reference sequence).

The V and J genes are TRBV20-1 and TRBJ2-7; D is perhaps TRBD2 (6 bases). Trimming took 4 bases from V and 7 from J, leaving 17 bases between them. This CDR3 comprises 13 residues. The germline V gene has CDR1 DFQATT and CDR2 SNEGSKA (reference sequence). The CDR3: CSATAGSGWEQYF. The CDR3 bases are TGCAGTGCTACAGCGGGTAGTGGCTGGGAGCAGTACTTC.

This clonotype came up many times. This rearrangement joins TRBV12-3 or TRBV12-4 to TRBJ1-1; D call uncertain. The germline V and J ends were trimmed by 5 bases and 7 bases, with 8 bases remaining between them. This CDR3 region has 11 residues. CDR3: CASSRNFEAFF. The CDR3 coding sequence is TGTGCCAGCAGTCGGAATTTTGAAGCTTTCTTT.

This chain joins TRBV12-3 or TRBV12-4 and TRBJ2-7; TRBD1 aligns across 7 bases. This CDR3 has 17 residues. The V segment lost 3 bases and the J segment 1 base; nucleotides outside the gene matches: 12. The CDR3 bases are TGTGCCAGCAGTTTCGGACAGGCTCGGAAAGGATCCTACGAGCAGTACTTC. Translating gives CASSFGQARKGSYEQYF.

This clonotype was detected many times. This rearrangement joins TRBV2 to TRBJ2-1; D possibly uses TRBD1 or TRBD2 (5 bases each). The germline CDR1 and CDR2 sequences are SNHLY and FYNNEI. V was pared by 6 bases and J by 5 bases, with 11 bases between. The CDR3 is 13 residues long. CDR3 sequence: CASSAGTNNEQFF. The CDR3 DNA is TGTGCCAGCAGCGCCGGGACCAACAATGAGCAGTTCTTC.

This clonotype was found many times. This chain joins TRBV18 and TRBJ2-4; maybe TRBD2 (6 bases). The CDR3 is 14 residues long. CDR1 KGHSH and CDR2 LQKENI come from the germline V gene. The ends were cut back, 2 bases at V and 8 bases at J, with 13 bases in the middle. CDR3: CASSPLPGLDIQYF. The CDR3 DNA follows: TGTGCCAGCTCACCATTACCGGGACTTGACATTCAGTACTTC.

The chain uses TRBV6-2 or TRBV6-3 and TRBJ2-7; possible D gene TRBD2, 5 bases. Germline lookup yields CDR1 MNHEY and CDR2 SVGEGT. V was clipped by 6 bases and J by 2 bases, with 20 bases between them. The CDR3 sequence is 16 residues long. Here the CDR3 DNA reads TGTGCCAGCAGAAAGCCCGGGCAGCTAGCCGCCTACGAGCAGTACTTC. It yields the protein CASRKPGQLAAYEQYF.

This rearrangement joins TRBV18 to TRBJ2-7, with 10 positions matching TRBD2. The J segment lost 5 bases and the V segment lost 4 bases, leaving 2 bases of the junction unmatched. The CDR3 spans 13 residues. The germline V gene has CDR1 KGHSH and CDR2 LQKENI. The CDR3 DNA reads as TGTGCCAGCTCACAAGCGGGAGGGGACGAGCAGTACTTC. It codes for CASSQAGGDEQYF.

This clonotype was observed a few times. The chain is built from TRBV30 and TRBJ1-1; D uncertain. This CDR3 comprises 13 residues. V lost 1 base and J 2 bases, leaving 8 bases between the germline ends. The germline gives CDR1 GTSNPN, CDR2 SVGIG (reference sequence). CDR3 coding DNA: TGTGCCTGGAGTGAGAACACCAACACTGAAGCTTTCTTT. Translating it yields CAWSENTNTEAFF.

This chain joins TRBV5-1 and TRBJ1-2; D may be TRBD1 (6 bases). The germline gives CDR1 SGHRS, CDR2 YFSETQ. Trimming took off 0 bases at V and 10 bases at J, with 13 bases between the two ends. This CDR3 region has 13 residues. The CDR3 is CASSLDPGQTYTF. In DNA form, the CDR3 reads TGCGCCAGCAGCTTGGACCCCGGACAGACCTACACCTTC.

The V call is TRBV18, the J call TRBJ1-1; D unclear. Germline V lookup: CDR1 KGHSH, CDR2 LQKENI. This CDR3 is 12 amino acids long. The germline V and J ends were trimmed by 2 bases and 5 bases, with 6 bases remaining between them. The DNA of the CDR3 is TGTGCCAGCTCACCAGTGGGTACTGAAGCTTTCTTT. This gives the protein CASSPVGTEAFF.

CDR3 loop: CASSGRQGRAFF. The CDR3 bases are TGTGCCAGCAGCGGGCGACAGGGGAGAGCTTTCTTT. The chain uses TRBV7-6 and TRBJ1-1; 8 positions agree with TRBD1. V was pared by 5 bases and J by 10 bases, with 6 bases of the junction left unmatched. Germline CDR1 and CDR2: SGHVS and FNYEAQ. This CDR3 spans 12 amino acids.

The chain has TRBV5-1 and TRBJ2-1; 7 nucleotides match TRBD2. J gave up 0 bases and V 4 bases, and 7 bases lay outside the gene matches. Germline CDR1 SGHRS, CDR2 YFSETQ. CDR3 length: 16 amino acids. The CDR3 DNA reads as TGCGCCAGCAGCCGACCTACTAGCGTCTCCTACAATGAGCAGTTCTTC. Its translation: CASSRPTSVSYNEQFF.

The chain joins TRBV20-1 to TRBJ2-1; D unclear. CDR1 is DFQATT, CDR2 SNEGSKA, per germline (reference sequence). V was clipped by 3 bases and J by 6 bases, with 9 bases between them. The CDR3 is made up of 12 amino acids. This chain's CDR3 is CSASWRPNEQFF. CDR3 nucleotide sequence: TGCAGTGCTAGTTGGCGACCCAATGAGCAGTTCTTC.

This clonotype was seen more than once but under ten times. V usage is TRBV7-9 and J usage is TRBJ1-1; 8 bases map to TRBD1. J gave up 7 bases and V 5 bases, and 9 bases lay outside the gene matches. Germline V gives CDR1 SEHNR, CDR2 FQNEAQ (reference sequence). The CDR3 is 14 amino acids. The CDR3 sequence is CASSVSGTGNEAFF. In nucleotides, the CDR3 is TGTGCCAGCAGCGTCTCCGGGACAGGAAATGAAGCTTTCTTT.

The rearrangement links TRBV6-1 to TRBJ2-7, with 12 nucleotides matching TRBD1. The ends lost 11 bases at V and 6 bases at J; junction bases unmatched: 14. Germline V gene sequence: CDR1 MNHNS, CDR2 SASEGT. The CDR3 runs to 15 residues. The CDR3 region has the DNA TGTGCCGTAAACCCCGGGACAGGGGGCTCCATCGAGCAGTACTTC. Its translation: CAVNPGTGGSIEQYF.

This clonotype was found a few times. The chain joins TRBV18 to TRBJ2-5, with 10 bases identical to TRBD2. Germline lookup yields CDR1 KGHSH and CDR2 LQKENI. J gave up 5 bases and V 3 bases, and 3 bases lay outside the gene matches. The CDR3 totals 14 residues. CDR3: CASSPIAGGETQYF. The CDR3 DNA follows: TGTGCCAGCTCACCCATAGCGGGAGGTGAGACCCAGTACTTC.